The 17 T cell receptor beta chains reported below all come from one sample, sequenced in a study of control samples from healthy donors and cancer patients. Clones were read by immunoSEQ multiplex PCR, and TCRdb kept only the in-frame ones, dropping some. This sample has about 170,000 clones, with just under 95% found just once. Sequencing used blood. The receptors come from a woman aged 60-70 years in good health.

A remark on this clone: The sample holds other DNA sequences that translate to the same CDR3. V usage is TRBV10-3 and J usage is TRBJ2-1; TRBD1 might be the D (5 bases). This CDR3 is 14 amino acids long. Germline CDR1 ENHRY, CDR2 SYGVKD. With 11 bases removed from V and 5 bases from J, the gap between germline ends came to 19 bases. CDR3 nucleotide sequence: TGTGCCTCATCAGGTAGGGGCCTCGACAATGAGCAGTTCTTC. Translation gives CASSGRGLDNEQFF.

This clone was found once. This chain joins TRBV7-3 and TRBJ1-1; possible D gene TRBD1, 5 bases. The CDR3 sequence is 16 residues long. Germline V gene data show CDR1 as SGHTA and CDR2 as FQGTGA. Trimming cost V 2 bases and J 2 bases, with 15 bases left between them. The CDR3 loop is CASSLSPQGANTEAFF. The CDR3 region has the DNA TGTGCCAGCAGCTTATCCCCGCAGGGTGCAAACACTGAAGCTTTCTTT. The full variable domain, its missing parts supplied by reference TRBV7-3 and TRBJ1-1, is GAGVSQTPSNKVTEKGKYVELRCDPISGHTALYWYRQSLGQGPEFLIYFQGTGAADDSGLPNDRFFAVRPEGSVSTLKIQRTERGDSAVYLCASSLSPQGANTEAFFGQGTRLTVV.

Concerning this clone itself: Compared with germline, one end of the junction differs, possibly owing to a read error. This chain joins TRBV19 and TRBJ2-7; 10 nucleotides line up with TRBD2. Germline lookup yields CDR1 LNHDA and CDR2 SQIVND (reference sequence). This CDR3 is 15 amino acids long. CDR3 sequence: CANSMRTSGSYEQYF. CDR3 sequence (DNA): TGTGCCAATAGTATGAGGACTAGCGGTTCCTACGAGCAGTACTTC.

The CDR3 loop is CASSRDADYGYTF. Here the CDR3 DNA reads TGCGCCAGCAGCCGAGACGCAGACTATGGCTACACCTTC. The chain links TRBV5-1 to TRBJ1-2; D not certain. Trimming pared 4 bases from V and 3 bases from J, leaving 10 bases between. Per the germline V gene, CDR1 is SGHRS and CDR2 is YFSETQ. The CDR3 loop spans 13 amino acids. The variable domain in full, completed from reference TRBV5-1 and TRBJ1-2, reads KAGVTQTPRYLIKTRGQQVTLSCSPISGHRSVSWYQQTPGQGLQFLFEYFSETQRNKGNFPGRFSGRQFSNSRSEMNVSTLELGDSALYLCASSRDADYGYTFGSGTRLTVV.

V usage is TRBV7-9 and J usage is TRBJ1-1, with D possibly TRBD1 on 5 matching bases. V lost 3 bases and J 3 bases, leaving 8 bases between the germline ends. The germline V gene has CDR1 SEHNR and CDR2 FQNEAQ (reference sequence). There are 13 residues in the CDR3. The CDR3 region has the DNA TGTGCCAGCAGCTTCTGGGGGGACACTGAAGCTTTCTTT. Translated: CASSFWGDTEAFF.

On this clone itself: Different DNA sequences within this sample yield the same CDR3. The chain couples TRBV7-2 to TRBJ1-2, with D perhaps TRBD1 (5 bases). The V gene's germline CDR1 is SGHTA and CDR2 FQGNSA. This CDR3 contains 14 residues. The V gene lost 3 bases and the J gene lost 0 bases, with 8 bases spanning the gap. CDR3 in DNA: TGTGCCAGCAGCTTGGACACTGCTAACTATGGCTACACCTTC. This codes for CASSLDTANYGYTF.

The V and J genes are TRBV18 and TRBJ2-1, with D possibly matching TRBD2 (5 bases). The CDR3 extends over 15 amino acids. V was shortened by 0 bases and J by 7 bases, with 13 bases between the two germline ends. Germline V gene sequence: CDR1 KGHSH, CDR2 LQKENI. The CDR3 protein is CASSPPGRTGNEQFF. CDR3 DNA sequence: TGTGCCAGCTCACCACCCGGCCGGACGGGGAATGAGCAGTTCTTC.

The chain recombines TRBV5-5 with TRBJ1-1; 7 bases match TRBD1. Trimming took 5 bases from V and 5 from J; bases not matched to a gene: 9. This CDR3 comprises 14 residues. Germline CDR1 and CDR2: SGHKS and YYEKEE (reference sequence). This CDR3 reads CASSFYPGGTEAFF. In DNA form, the CDR3 reads TGTGCCAGCAGTTTTTATCCAGGGGGAACTGAAGCTTTCTTT.

The chain carries TRBV27 and TRBJ1-3, with 7 bases lining up with TRBD1. The CDR3 consists of 16 residues. Losses at the gene ends were 3 bases for V and 0 bases for J; bases not matched to a gene: 5. From germline, CDR1 is MNHEY and CDR2 SMNVEV (reference sequence). Written as DNA, the CDR3 is TGTGCCAGCAGTTTTACAGGGGCGATCTCTGGAAACACCATATATTTT. Translated: CASSFTGAISGNTIYF.

In regard to this clone: At one end the junction does not follow the germline gene, possibly because of a read error. Other nucleotide sequences in the sample specify the same CDR3. The CDR3 region has the DNA TGTGCCAGCAGCTTTTCTCTAGCGGGGTCGGGCACAGATACACAGTATTTT. Protein: CASSFSLAGSGTDTQYF. The rearrangement joins TRBV11-3 to TRBJ2-3, with TRBD2 matching 9 bases. Per the germline V gene, CDR1 is SGHNT and CDR2 is YENEEA. This CDR3 contains 17 residues.

A remark on this clone: The same CDR3 also results from other DNA sequences found in this sample. This chain uses TRBV29-1 with TRBJ1-4, with D unresolved. CDR3 length: 12 amino acids. The V end was cut by 4 bases, the J end by 8 bases, with 11 bases between. CDR1 and CDR2 from the germline V gene are SQVTM and ANQGSEA. This CDR3 reads CSVVTGGEKLFF. CDR3 coding DNA: TGCAGCGTTGTGACGGGTGGCGAAAAACTGTTTTTT.

The CDR3 reads CASSGRGGGGYTF. CDR3 DNA sequence: TGTGCCAGCAGTGGGCGAGGGGGTGGTGGCTACACCTTC. The chain uses TRBV12-3 or TRBV12-4 and TRBJ1-2; perhaps TRBD1 as D (6 bases). The length of the CDR3 is 13 residues. Trimming cost V 5 bases and J 7 bases, with 14 bases left between them.

The rearrangement links TRBV5-1 to TRBJ2-7; TRBD1 aligns across 9 bases. The germline CDR1 and CDR2 sequences are SGHRS and YFSETQ. V shed 2 bases, J shed 4 bases, and the junction held 7 bases outside the gene matches. The CDR3 sequence is 15 residues long. The CDR3 loop reads CASSFSGQGYYEQYF. The CDR3 nucleotides are TGCGCCAGCAGCTTTTCGGGACAGGGTTATTACGAGCAGTACTTC.

This clone was recorded at least ten times. The V call is TRBV4-3, the J call TRBJ2-3; D unresolved. CDR3 length: 14 amino acids. Trimming removed 1 base from V and 4 bases from J, with 9 bases in between. Germline V CDR1 and CDR2: LGHNA, YSLEER. The CDR3 DNA sequence: TGCGCCAGCAGCCAAGGTACGGGTGCAGATACGCAGTATTTT. It translates to CASSQGTGADTQYF.

DNA of the CDR3: TGCAGTGCGATGACAAACACTGAAGCTTTCTTT. It yields the protein CSAMTNTEAFF. The chain employs TRBV20-1 and TRBJ1-1; D is uncertain. The CDR3 consists of 11 residues. CDR1 and CDR2 from the germline V gene are DFQATT and SNEGSKA (reference sequence). Trimming stripped 6 bases from V and 2 bases from J, with 7 bases between.

The chain employs TRBV18 and TRBJ1-2; maybe TRBD1 (5 bases). The CDR3 is 14 amino acids. Per the germline V gene, CDR1 is KGHSH and CDR2 is LQKENI. The ends were cut back, 2 bases at V and 2 bases at J, with 9 bases in the middle. The CDR3 protein is CASSPATENYGYTF. The CDR3 DNA follows: TGTGCCAGCTCACCAGCGACAGAGAACTATGGCTACACCTTC.

The V gene is TRBV15, the J gene TRBJ2-7; 8 bases align to TRBD1. The length of the CDR3 is 14 residues. Trimming removed 1 base from V and 3 bases from J; junction bases left unmatched: 2. From germline, CDR1 is LNHNV and CDR2 YYDKDF (reference sequence). CDR3 DNA: TGTGCCACCAGCAGAGTGGGACAGGTCTACGAGCAGTACTTC. Translation: CATSRVGQVYEQYF.